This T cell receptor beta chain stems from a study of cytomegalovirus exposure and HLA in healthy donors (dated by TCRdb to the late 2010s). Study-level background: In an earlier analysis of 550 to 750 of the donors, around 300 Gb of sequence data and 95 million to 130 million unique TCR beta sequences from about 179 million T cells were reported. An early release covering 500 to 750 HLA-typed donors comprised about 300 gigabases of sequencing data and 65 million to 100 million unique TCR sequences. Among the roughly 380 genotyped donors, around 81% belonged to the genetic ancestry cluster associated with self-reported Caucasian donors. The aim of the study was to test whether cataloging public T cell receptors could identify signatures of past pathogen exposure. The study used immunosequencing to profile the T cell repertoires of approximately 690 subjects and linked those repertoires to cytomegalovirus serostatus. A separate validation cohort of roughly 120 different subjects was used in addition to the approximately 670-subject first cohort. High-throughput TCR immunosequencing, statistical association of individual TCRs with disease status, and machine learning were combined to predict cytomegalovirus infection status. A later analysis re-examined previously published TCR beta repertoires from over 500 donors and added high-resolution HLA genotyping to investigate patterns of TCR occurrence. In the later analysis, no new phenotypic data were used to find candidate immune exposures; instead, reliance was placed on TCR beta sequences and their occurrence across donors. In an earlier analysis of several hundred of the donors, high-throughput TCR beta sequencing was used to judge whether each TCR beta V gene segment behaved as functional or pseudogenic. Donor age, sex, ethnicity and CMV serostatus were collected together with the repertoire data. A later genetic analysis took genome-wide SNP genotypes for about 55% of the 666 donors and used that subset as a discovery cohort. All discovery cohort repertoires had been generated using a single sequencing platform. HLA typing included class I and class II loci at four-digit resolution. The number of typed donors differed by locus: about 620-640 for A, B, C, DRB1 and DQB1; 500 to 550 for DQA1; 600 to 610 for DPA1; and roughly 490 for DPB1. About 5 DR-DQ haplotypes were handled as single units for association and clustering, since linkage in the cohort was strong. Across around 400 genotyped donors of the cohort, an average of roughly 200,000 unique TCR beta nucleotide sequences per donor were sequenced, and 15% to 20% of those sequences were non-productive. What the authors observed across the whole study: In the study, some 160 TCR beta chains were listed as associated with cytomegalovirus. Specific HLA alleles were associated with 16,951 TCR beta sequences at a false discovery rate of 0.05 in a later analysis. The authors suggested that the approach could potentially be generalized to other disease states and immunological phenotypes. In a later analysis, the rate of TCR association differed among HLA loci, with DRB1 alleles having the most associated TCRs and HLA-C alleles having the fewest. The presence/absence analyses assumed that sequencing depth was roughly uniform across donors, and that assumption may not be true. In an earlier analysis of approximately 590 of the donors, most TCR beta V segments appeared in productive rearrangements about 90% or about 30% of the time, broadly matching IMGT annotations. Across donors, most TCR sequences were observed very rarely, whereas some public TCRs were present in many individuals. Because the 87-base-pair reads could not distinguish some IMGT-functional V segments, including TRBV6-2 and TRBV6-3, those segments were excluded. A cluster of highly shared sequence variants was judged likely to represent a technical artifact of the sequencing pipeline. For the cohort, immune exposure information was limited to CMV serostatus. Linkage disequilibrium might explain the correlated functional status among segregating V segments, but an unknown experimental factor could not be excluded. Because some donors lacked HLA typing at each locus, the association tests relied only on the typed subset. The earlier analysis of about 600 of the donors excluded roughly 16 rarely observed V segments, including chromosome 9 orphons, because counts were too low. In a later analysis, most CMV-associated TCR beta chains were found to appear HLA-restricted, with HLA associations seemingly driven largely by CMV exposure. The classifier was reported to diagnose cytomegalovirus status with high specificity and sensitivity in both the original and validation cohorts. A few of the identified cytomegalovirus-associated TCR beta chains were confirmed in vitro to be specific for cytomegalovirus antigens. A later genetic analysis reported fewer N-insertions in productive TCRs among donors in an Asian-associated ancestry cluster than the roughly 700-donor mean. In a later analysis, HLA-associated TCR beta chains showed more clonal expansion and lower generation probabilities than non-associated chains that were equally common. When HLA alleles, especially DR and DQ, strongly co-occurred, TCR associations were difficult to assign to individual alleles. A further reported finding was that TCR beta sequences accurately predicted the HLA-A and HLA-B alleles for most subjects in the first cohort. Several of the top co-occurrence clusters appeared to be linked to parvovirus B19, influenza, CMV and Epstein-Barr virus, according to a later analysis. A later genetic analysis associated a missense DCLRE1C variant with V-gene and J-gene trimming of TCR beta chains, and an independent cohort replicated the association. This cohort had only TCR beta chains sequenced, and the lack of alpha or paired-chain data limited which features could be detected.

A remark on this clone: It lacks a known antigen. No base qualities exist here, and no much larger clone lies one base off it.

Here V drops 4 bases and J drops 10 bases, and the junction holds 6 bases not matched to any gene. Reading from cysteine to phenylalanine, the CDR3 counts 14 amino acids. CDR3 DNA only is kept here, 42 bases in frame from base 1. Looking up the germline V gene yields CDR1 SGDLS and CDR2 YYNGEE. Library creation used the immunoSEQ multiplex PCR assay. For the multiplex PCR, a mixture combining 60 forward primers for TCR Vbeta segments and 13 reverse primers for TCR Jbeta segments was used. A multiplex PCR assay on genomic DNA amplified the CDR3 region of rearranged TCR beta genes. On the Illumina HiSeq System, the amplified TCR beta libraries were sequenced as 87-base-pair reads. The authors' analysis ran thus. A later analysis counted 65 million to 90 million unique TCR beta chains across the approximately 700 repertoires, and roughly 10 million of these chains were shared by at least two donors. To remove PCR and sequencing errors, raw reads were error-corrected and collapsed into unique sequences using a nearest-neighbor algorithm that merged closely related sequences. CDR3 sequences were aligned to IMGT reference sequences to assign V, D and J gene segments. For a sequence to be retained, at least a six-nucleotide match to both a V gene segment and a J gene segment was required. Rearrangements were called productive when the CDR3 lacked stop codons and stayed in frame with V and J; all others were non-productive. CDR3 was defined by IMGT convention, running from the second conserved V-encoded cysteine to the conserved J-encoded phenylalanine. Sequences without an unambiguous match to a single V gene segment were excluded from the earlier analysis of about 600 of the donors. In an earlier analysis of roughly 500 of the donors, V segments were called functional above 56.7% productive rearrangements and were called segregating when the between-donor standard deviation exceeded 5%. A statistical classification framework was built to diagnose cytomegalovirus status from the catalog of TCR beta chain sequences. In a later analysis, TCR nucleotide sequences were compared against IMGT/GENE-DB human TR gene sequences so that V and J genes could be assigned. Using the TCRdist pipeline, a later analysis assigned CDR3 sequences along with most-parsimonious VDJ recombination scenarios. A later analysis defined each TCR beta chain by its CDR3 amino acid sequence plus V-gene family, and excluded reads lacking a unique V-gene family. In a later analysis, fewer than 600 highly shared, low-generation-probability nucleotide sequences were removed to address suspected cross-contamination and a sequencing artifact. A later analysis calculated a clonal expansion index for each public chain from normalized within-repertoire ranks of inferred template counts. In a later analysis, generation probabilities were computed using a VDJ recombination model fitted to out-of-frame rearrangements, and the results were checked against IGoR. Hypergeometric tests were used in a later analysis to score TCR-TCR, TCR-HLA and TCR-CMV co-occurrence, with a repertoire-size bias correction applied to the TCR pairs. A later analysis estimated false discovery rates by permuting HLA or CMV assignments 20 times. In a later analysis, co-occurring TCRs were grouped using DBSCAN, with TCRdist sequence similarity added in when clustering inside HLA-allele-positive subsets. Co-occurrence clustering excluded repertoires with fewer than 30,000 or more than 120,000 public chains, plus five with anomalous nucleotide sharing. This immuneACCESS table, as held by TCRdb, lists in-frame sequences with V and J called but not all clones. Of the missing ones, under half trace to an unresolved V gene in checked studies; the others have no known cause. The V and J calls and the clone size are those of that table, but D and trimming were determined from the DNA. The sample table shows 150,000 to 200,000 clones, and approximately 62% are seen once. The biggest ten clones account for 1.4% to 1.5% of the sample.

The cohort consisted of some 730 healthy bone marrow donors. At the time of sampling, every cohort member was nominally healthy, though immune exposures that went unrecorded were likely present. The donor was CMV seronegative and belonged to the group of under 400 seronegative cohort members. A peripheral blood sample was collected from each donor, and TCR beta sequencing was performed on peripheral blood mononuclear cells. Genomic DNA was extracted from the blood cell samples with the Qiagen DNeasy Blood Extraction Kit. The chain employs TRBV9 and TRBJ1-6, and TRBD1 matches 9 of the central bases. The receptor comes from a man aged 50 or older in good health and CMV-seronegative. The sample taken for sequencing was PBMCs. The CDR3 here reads CASSRDRVQSPLHF. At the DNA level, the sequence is TGTGCCAGCAGCAGGGACAGGGTACAATCACCCCTCCACTTT.